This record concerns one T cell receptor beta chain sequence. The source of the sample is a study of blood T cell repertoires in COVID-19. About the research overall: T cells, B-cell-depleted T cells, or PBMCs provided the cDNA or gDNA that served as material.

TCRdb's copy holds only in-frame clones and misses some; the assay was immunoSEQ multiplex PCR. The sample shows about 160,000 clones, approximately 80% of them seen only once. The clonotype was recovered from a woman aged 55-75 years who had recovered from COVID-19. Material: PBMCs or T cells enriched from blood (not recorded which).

As DNA, the CDR3 is TGTGCCAGCAGGGGGTCTGGGACTGATGGCTACACCTTC. Amino acids: CASRGSGTDGYTF. The V call is TRBV9, the J call TRBJ1-2; D perhaps matches TRBD1 (5 bases). CDR1 is SGDLS and CDR2 is YYNGEE in the germline V gene. Trimming left V 5 bases short and J 6 bases short, with 14 bases between. The CDR3 is made up of 13 amino acids.